The subject of this entry is one T cell receptor beta chain. Generated by immunoSEQ multiplex PCR, the TCRdb table keeps only in-frame clones and is missing some. Of 55,000 to 65,000 clones listed, 60% to 80% are singletons. The data originate from a study of T cell responses to AZD1222 COVID-19 vaccine. CDR1 is MDHEN and CDR2 is SYDVKM in the germline V gene. The CDR3 totals 12 residues. V lost 2 bases, J lost 11 bases, and 12 bases lay in between. The origin of this receptor is an adult who received the AZD1222 COVID-19 vaccine. The starting material was peripheral blood, obtained 28 days after the second AZD1222 dose. The chain couples TRBV28 to TRBJ1-1, with unresolved D. CDR3 in DNA: TGTGCCAGCAGTTTAGGTCGCGGTTCCGCTTTCTTT. Translating gives CASSLGRGSAFF.